What follows describes a single T cell receptor (beta chain). What it recognizes is unknown. At a deep level, the assay was run. The repertoire was sequenced with immunoSEQ multiplex PCR; TCRdb's copy has only in-frame clones and lacks some. The repertoire holds 2 million to 3 million clones, over 85% seen once, with approximately 0.37% in the top ten. This entry is derived from a study of shared clonotypes between healthy human individuals. Study overall: Each donor contributed plates that comprised three CD4 naive, three CD4 memory, two CD8 naive and one CD8 memory.

Study-wide findings and caveats: Compared with memory subsets, naive subsets generally had larger estimated richness.

From germline, CDR1 is SGHRS and CDR2 YFSETQ. The CDR3 consists of 16 residues. J was trimmed by 3 bases and V by 2 bases; bases with no gene match: 5. What was sequenced was naive CD4+ T cells from PBMCs. The subset: CD45RA+ positively selected. This chain links TRBV5-1 with TRBJ2-2; 9 bases are shared with TRBD1. The sequence was collected from a man younger than 35 in good health. Some clones in this sample may be carry-over from other donors' samples. In nucleotides, the CDR3 is TGCGCCAGCAGCTTAACAGGGGGCGCCGACACCGGGGAGCTGTTTTTT. Protein sequence: CASSLTGGADTGELFF. Using reference TRBV5-1 and TRBJ2-2 for the parts outside the CDR3, the full variable domain is KAGVTQTPRYLIKTRGQQVTLSCSPISGHRSVSWYQQTPGQGLQFLFEYFSETQRNKGNFPGRFSGRQFSNSRSEMNVSTLELGDSALYLCASSLTGGADTGELFFGEGSRLTVL.